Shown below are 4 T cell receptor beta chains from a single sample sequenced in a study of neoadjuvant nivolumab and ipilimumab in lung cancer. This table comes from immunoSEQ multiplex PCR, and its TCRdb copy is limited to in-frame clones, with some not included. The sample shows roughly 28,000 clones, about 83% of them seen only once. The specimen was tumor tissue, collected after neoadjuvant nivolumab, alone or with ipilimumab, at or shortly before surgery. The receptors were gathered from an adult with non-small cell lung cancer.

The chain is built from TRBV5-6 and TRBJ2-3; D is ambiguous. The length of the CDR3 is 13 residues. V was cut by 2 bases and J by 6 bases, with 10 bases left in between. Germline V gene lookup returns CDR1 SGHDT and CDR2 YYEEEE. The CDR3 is CASSFSWVDTQYF. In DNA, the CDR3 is TGTGCCAGCAGCTTTAGCTGGGTGGATACGCAGTATTTT.

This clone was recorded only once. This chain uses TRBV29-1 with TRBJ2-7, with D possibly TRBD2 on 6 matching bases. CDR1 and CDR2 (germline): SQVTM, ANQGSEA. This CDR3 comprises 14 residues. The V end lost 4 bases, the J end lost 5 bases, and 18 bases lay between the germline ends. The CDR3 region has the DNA TGCAGCGTTGTAGGAGGGTTCCTGGCGGACGAGCAGTACTTC. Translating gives CSVVGGFLADEQYF.

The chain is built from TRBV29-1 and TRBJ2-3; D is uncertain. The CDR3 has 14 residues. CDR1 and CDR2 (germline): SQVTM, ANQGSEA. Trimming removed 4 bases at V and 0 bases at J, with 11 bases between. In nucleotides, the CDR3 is TGCAGCGTTGTCGTGACCCCTAGCACAGATACGCAGTATTTT. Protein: CSVVVTPSTDTQYF.

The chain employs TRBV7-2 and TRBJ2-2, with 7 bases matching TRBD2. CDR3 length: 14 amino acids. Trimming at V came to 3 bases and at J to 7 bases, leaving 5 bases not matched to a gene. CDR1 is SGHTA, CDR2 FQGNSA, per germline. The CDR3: CASSLWGGDGELFF. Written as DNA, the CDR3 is TGTGCCAGCAGCTTGTGGGGGGGAGACGGGGAGCTGTTTTTT.